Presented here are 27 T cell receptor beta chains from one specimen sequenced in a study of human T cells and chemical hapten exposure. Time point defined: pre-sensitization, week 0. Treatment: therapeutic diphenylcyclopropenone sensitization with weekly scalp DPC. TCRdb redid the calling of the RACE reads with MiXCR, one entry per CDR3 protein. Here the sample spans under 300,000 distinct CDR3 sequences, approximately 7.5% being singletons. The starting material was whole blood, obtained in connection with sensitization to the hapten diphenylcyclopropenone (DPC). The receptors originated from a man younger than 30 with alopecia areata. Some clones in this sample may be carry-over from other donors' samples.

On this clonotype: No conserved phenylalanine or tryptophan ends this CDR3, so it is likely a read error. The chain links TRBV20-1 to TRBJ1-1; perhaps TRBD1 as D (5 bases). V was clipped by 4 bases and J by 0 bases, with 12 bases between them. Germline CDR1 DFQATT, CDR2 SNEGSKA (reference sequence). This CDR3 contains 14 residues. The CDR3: CSAMEDTVNTEAFS. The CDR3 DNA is TGCAGTGCTATGGAGGACACTGTGAACACTGAAGCTTTCTCT.

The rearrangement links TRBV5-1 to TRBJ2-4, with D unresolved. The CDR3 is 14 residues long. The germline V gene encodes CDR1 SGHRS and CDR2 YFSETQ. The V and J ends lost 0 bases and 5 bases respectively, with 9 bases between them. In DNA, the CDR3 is TGCGCCAGCAGCTTGGAAGGATCCCAAAACATTCAGTACTTC. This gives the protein CASSLEGSQNIQYF.

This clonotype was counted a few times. The CDR3 here is CASSPRDGSSYNEQFF. The DNA of the CDR3 is TGCGCCAGCAGCCCGAGGGACGGGAGCTCCTACAATGAGCAGTTCTTC. This rearrangement joins TRBV4-3 to TRBJ2-1; a possible D gene is TRBD2 (6 bases). Germline CDR1 LGHNA, CDR2 YSLEER. The CDR3 length is 16 residues. V lost 4 bases and J lost 0, with 13 bases in between.

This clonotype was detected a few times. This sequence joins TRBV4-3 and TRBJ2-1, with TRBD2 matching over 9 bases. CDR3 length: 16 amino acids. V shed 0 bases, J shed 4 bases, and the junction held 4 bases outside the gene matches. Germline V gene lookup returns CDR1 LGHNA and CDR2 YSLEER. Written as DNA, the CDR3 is TGCGCCAGCAGCCAAGACTCTAGCGGGGTATACAATGAGCAGTTCTTC. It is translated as CASSQDSSGVYNEQFF.

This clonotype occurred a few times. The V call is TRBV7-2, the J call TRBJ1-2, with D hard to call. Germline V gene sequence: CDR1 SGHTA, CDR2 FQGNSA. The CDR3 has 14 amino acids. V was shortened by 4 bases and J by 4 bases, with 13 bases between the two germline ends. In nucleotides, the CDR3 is TGTGCCAGCAGCTCCTCATCAGGAGTCTATGGCTACACCTTC. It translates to CASSSSSGVYGYTF.

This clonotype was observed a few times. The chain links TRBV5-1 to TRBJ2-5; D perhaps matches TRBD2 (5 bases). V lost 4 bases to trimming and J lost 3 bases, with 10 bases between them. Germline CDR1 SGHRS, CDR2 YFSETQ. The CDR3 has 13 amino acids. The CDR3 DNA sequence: TGCGCCAGCAGCACGAGGGTGGAAGAGACCCAGTACTTC. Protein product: CASSTRVEETQYF.

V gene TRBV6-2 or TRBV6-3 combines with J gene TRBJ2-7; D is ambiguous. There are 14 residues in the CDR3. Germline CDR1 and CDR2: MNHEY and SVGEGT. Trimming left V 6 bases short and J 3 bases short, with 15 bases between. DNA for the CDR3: TGTGCCAGCAGGAAAGGCCAACTCTTCTACGAGCAGTACGTC. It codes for CASRKGQLFYEQYV.

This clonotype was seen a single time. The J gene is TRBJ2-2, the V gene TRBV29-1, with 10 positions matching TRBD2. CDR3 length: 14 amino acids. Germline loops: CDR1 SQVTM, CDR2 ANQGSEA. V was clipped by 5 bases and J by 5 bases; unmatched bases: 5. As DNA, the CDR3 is TGCAGCGTTTTCTCACTAGCGGGGACCGGGGAGCTGTTTTTT. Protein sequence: CSVFSLAGTGELFF.

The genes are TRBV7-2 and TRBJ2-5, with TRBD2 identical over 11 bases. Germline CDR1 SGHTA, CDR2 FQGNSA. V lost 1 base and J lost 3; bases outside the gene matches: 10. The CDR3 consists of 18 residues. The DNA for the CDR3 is TGTGCCAGCAGCTTAGTCCCCGGGACTAGCGGTGGAAAAGAGACCCAGTACTTC. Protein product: CASSLVPGTSGGKETQYF.

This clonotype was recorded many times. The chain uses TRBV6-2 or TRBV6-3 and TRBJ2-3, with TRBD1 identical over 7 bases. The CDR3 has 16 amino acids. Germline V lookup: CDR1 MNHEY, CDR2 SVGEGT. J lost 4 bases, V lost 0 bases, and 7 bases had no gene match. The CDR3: CASSYSRDSLPDTQYF. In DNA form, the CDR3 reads TGTGCCAGCAGTTACTCCCGGGACAGTCTCCCAGATACGCAGTATTTT.

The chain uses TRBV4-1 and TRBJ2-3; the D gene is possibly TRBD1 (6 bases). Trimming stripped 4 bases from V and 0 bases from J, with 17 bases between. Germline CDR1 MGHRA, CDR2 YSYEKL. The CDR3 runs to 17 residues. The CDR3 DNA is TGCGCCAGCAGCCCTCCGCCCGACAGGAGAAGCACAGATACGCAGTATTTT. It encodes CASSPPPDRRSTDTQYF.

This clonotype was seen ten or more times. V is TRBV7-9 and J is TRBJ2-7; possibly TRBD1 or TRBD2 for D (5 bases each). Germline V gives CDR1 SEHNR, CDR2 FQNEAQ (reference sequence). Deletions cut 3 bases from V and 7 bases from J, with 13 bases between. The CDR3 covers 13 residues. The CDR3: CASSFSRDGEQYV. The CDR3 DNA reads TGTGCCAGCAGCTTCTCCAGGGACGGAGAGCAGTACGTC.

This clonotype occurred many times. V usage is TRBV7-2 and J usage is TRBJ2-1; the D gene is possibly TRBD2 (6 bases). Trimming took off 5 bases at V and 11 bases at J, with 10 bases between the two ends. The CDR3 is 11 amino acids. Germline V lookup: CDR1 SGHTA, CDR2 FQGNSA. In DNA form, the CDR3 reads TGTGCCAGCAGCCAGCGGGCCAAGCAGTTCTTC. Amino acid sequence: CASSQRAKQFF.

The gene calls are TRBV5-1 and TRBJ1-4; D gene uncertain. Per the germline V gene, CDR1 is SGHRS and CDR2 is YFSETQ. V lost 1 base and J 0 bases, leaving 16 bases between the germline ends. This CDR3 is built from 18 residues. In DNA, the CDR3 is TGCGCCAGCAGCTTGCACAGCGGACCCAGCGCAACTAATGAAAAACTGTTTTTT. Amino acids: CASSLHSGPSATNEKLFF.

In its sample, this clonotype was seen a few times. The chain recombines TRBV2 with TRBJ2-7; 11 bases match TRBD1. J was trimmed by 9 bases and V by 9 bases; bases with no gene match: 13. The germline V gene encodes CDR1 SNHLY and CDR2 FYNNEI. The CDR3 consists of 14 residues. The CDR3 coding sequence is TGTGCCAGTCTCCGGGACAGGGGGTCTCCAGTGCAGTACGTC. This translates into CASLRDRGSPVQYV.

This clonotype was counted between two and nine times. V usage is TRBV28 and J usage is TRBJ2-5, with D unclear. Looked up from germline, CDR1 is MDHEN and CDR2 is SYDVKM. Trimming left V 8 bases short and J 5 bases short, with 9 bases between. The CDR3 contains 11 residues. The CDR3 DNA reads TGTGCCAGCCCCTTCGGCGAGACCCAGTACTTC. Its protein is CASPFGETQYF.

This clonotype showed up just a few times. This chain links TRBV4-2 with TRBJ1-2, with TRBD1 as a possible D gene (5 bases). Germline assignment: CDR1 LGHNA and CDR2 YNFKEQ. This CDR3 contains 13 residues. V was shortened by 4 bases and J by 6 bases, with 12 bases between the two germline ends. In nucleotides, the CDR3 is TGTGCCAGCAGCCCGTTTGGGGCGCATGGCTACACCTTC. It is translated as CASSPFGAHGYTF.

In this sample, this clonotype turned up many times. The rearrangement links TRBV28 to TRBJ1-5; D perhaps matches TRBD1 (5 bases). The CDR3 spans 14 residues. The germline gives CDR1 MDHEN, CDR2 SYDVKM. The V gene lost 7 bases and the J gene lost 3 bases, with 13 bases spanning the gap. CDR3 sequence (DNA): TGTGCCAGCAAGCCCCGACAGTACAATCAGCCCCAGCATTTT. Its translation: CASKPRQYNQPQHF.

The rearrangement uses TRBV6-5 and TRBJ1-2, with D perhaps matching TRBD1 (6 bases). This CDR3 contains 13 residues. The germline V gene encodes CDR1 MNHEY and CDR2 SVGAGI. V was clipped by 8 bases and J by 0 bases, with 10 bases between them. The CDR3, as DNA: TGTGCCAGCCTAGCAGGGGCTAACTATGGCTACACCTTC. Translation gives CASLAGANYGYTF.

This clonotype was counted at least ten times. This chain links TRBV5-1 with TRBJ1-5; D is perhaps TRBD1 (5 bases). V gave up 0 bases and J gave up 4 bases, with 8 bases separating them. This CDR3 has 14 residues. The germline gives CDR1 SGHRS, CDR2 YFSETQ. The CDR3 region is CASSLGQTNQPQHF. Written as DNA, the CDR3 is TGCGCCAGCAGCTTGGGACAGACTAATCAGCCCCAGCATTTT.

CDR3 in DNA: TGCAGCGTTGAAGGAGGGGTTGGAGCTAACTATGGCTACACCTTC. Translated, it gives CSVEGGVGANYGYTF. The J gene is TRBJ1-2, the V gene TRBV29-1; tentative D call: TRBD1 (5 bases). V was pared by 1 base and J by 0 bases, with 12 bases between. Germline V gives CDR1 SQVTM, CDR2 ANQGSEA. The CDR3 sequence is 15 residues long.

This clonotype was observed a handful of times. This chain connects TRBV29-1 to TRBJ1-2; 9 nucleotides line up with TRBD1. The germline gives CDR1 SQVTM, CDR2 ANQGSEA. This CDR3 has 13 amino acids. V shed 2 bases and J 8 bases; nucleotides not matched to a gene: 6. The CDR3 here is CSVEKGQGPGYTF. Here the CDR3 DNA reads TGCAGCGTTGAAAAGGGACAGGGACCCGGCTACACCTTC.

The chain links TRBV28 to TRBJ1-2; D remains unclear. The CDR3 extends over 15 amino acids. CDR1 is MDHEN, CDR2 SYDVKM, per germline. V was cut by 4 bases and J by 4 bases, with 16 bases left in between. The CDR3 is CASSSSRRGVYGYTF. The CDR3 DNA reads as TGTGCCAGCAGTTCCTCAAGACGGGGAGTCTATGGCTACACCTTC.

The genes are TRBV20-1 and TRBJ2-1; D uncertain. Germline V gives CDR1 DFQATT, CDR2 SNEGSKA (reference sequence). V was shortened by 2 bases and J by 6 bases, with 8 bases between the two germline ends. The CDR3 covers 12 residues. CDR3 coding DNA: TGCAGTGCTAGACCTGTAGGCAATGAGCAGTTCTTC. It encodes CSARPVGNEQFF.

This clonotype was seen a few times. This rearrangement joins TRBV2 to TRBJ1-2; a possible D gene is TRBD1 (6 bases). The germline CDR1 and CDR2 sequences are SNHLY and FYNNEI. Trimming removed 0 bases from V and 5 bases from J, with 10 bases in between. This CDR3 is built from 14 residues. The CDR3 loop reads CASSEAQGLYGYTF. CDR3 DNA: TGTGCCAGCAGTGAAGCGCAGGGGTTGTATGGCTACACCTTC.

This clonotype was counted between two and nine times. The CDR3 DNA reads TGTGCCAGCAGTCCCTCCGGGACAGGGAGCTACGAGCAGTACGTC. Translating it yields CASSPSGTGSYEQYV. V is TRBV27 and J is TRBJ2-7; TRBD1 aligns across 9 bases. The germline V gene has CDR1 MNHEY and CDR2 SMNVEV (reference sequence). Losses at the gene ends were 5 bases for V and 3 bases for J; bases not matched to a gene: 8. The CDR3 spans 15 residues.

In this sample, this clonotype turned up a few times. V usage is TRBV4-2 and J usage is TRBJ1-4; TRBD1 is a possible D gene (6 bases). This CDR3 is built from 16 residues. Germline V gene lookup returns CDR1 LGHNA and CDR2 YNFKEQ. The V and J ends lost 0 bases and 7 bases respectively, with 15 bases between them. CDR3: CASSQETGRVSEKLFF. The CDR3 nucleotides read TGTGCCAGCAGCCAAGAAACAGGGAGGGTTAGTGAAAAACTGTTTTTT.